The rows below give T cell receptor beta chains drawn from one sample of a study of PD-1 blockade in classical Hodgkin lymphoma. Measured with immunoSEQ multiplex PCR; TCRdb has only the in-frame clones, and not every one. The repertoire holds around 25,000 clones, with about two thirds as singletons. The sequenced sample was peripheral blood mononuclear cells (PBMCs), obtained before the fourth cycle of nivolumab. The source is a human donor with classical Hodgkin lymphoma. CDR3s include the opening cysteine and the closing phenylalanine or tryptophan.

v_call: TRBV29-1; j_call: TRBJ2-1; cdr3_aa: CSAGGALLDDEQFF
v_call: TRBV15; j_call: TRBJ2-7; cdr3_aa: CATSPDTGIEQYF
v_call: TRBV9; j_call: TRBJ2-1; cdr3_aa: CASSESGNPNEQFF
v_call: TRBV5-1; j_call: TRBJ1-2; cdr3_aa: CASIGGGAHF
v_call: TRBV13; j_call: TRBJ2-3; cdr3_aa: CASSLGHSTDTQYF
v_call: TRBV19; j_call: TRBJ1-5; cdr3_aa: CASSILGPREPQHF
v_call: TRBV6-1; j_call: TRBJ1-6; cdr3_aa: CASSRTGTGDSPLHF
v_call: TRBV4-1; j_call: TRBJ2-2; cdr3_aa: CASSATGAGELFF
v_call: TRBV6-1; j_call: TRBJ2-5; cdr3_aa: CASSEPLYQETQYF
v_call: TRBV27; j_call: TRBJ2-7; cdr3_aa: CASSLRPMRSYEQYF
v_call: TRBV6-4; j_call: TRBJ2-7; cdr3_aa: CASSRFSGSEQYF
v_call: TRBV29-1; j_call: TRBJ1-2; cdr3_aa: CSVDRGEINYGYTF
v_call: TRBV2; j_call: TRBJ2-7; cdr3_aa: CASSGTNYEQYF
v_call: TRBV7-2; j_call: TRBJ2-5; cdr3_aa: CASSLASSPLPQYF
v_call: TRBV9; j_call: TRBJ2-7; cdr3_aa: CASSDRDSNREQYF
v_call: TRBV7-3; j_call: TRBJ2-1; cdr3_aa: CASSLVGGSGNEQFF
v_call: TRBV6-1; j_call: TRBJ2-7; cdr3_aa: CASSEGWGGGSYEQYF
v_call: TRBV13; j_call: TRBJ2-3; cdr3_aa: CASSFRVLGTDTQYF
v_call: TRBV5-1; j_call: TRBJ1-2; cdr3_aa: CASSLGDRQSGYTF
v_call: TRBV28; j_call: TRBJ2-7; cdr3_aa: CASSTLAGGSYEQYF
v_call: TRBV18; j_call: TRBJ1-1; cdr3_aa: CASSPKTGENTEAFF
v_call: TRBV25-1; j_call: TRBJ2-2; cdr3_aa: CASSEYREEWQELFF
v_call: TRBV19; j_call: TRBJ2-6; cdr3_aa: CASRAGTVLGANVLTF
v_call: TRBV19; j_call: TRBJ1-4; cdr3_aa: CASSLGPSGEKLFF
v_call: TRBV5-1; j_call: TRBJ1-1; cdr3_aa: CASSSEILNTEAFF
v_call: TRBV28; j_call: TRBJ1-2; cdr3_aa: CASSLRNYGYTF
v_call: TRBV30; j_call: TRBJ1-2; cdr3_aa: CAWSGQANYGYTF
v_call: TRBV5-4; j_call: TRBJ1-4; cdr3_aa: CASSLGTGATNEKLFF
v_call: TRBV9; j_call: TRBJ2-2; cdr3_aa: CASSPRAGTTGELFF
v_call: TRBV7-2; j_call: TRBJ2-7; cdr3_aa: CASSSGTNEQYF
v_call: TRBV11-2; j_call: TRBJ2-5; cdr3_aa: CASSLGGTEQETQYF
v_call: TRBV27; j_call: TRBJ1-1; cdr3_aa: CASSGGLKGSTEAFF
v_call: TRBV6-6; j_call: TRBJ2-3; cdr3_aa: CASSPGTGGKDTQYF
v_call: TRBV30; j_call: TRBJ2-2; cdr3_aa: CAVGGGVGELFF
v_call: TRBV15; j_call: TRBJ1-4; cdr3_aa: CATSWGTGVEKLFF
v_call: TRBV7-6; j_call: TRBJ2-3; cdr3_aa: CASSLQAGGITDTQYF
v_call: TRBV9; j_call: TRBJ1-3; cdr3_aa: CASSVLGVSGNTIYF
v_call: TRBV19; j_call: TRBJ1-5; cdr3_aa: CASSEQGPQHF
v_call: TRBV7-8; j_call: TRBJ1-2; cdr3_aa: CASSLTTQGVHGYTF
v_call: TRBV29-1; j_call: TRBJ1-1; cdr3_aa: CSTWSQMNTEAFF
v_call: TRBV7-2; j_call: TRBJ2-3; cdr3_aa: CASSLRTGTTDTQYF
v_call: TRBV9; j_call: TRBJ2-2; cdr3_aa: CASSVRGRGTGELFF
v_call: TRBV10-2; j_call: TRBJ2-1; cdr3_aa: CASTGDNEQFF
v_call: TRBV30; j_call: TRBJ1-2; cdr3_aa: CAWTYSGGYTF
v_call: TRBV6-5; j_call: TRBJ1-2; cdr3_aa: CASSYSGRGYGYTF
v_call: TRBV19; j_call: TRBJ2-2; cdr3_aa: CASSIGRGNTGELFF
v_call: TRBV28; j_call: TRBJ1-5; cdr3_aa: CASSLWGRGSNQPQHF
v_call: TRBV19; j_call: TRBJ2-7; cdr3_aa: CASSMVPGQGIYEQYF
v_call: TRBV27; j_call: TRBJ2-1; cdr3_aa: CASSLVPWVSSYNEQFF
v_call: TRBV6-1; j_call: TRBJ2-3; cdr3_aa: CASSEADSGMGTDTQYF
v_call: TRBV6-1; j_call: TRBJ2-7; cdr3_aa: CASSAQDRAPAEQYF